This entry lists 20 T cell receptor beta chains sequenced from one sample in a study of blood T cell repertoires in COVID-19. Sequencing used immunoSEQ multiplex PCR; TCRdb keeps in-frame clones, though not all of them. The table shows 350,000 to 450,000 clones, with roughly 80% occurring only once. Sequenced material: PBMCs or T cells enriched from blood (not recorded which). The receptors here all came from a woman aged 50 to 60 who had recovered from COVID-19.

This chain uses TRBV11-2 with TRBJ2-5, with D possibly being TRBD2 (6 bases). Trimming left V 4 bases short and J 2 bases short, with 11 bases between. CDR1 and CDR2 from the germline V gene are SGHAT and FQNNGV. The CDR3 totals 14 residues. As DNA, the CDR3 is TGTGCCAGCAGCTCGGGACTGGTGCAAGAGACCCAGTACTTC. Protein product: CASSSGLVQETQYF.

This chain links TRBV7-9 with TRBJ1-2, with 7 nucleotides matching TRBD1. CDR1 SEHNR and CDR2 FQNEAQ come from the germline V gene (reference sequence). CDR3 length: 14 residues. Germline trimming cut 1 base from V and 7 bases from J; bases unmatched to any gene: 6. CDR3 residues: CASSLGQGGSGYTF. The DNA for the CDR3 is TGTGCCAGCAGCTTAGGACAGGGAGGCTCTGGCTACACCTTC.

The chain links TRBV5-5 to TRBJ2-2; D remains unclear. Trimming took 2 bases from V and 6 from J, leaving 8 bases between them. Germline V lookup: CDR1 SGHKS, CDR2 YYEKEE (reference sequence). The CDR3 loop spans 13 amino acids. CDR3 DNA: TGTGCCAGCAGCTTTCTTTCTCCCGGGGAGCTGTTTTTT. It specifies CASSFLSPGELFF. The entire variable domain, with the rest obtained from reference TRBV5-5 and TRBJ2-2, is as follows: DAGVTQSPTHLIKTRGQQVTLRCSPISGHKSVSWYQQVLGQGPQFIFQYYEKEERGRGNFPDRFSARQFPNYSSELNVNALLLGDSALYLCASSFLSPGELFFGEGSRLTVL.

This clone was counted a single time. This sequence joins TRBV20-1 and TRBJ1-2, with D tentatively TRBD1 (6 bases). V lost 3 bases and J lost 6, with 11 bases in between. CDR3 length equals 12 residues. Per germline, CDR1 DFQATT and CDR2 SNEGSKA (reference sequence). CDR3 bases: TGCAGTGCTAGTCTCAGGGGCAATGGCTACACCTTC. Amino acid sequence: CSASLRGNGYTF.

This CDR3 reads CASSSSPGSSHGYTF. CDR3 coding DNA: TGTGCCAGCAGCTCCTCCCCCGGATCTAGTCATGGCTACACCTTC. The chain links TRBV5-5 to TRBJ1-2; D remains unclear. The V end lost 3 bases, the J end lost 6 bases, and 18 bases lay between the germline ends. There are 15 residues in the CDR3. Germline values: CDR1 SGHKS, CDR2 YYEKEE (reference sequence).

V usage is TRBV27 and J usage is TRBJ1-4; 7 nucleotides match TRBD1. This CDR3 spans 14 amino acids. CDR1 is MNHEY and CDR2 is SMNVEV in the germline V gene (reference sequence). Unmatched junction bases numbered 7, after V lost 7 bases and J lost 5 bases. DNA of the CDR3: TGTGCCAGCACTGACCGGGACAGAAATGAAAAACTGTTTTTT. The encoded protein is CASTDRDRNEKLFF. Combining the CDR3 with reference TRBV27 and TRBJ1-4 gives the whole variable domain EAQVTQNPRYLITVTGKKLTVTCSQNMNHEYMSWYRQDPGLGLRQIYYSMNVEVTDKGDVPEGYKVSRKEKRNFPLILESPSPNQTSLYFCASTDRDRNEKLFFGSGTQLSVL.

The chain joins TRBV5-1 to TRBJ2-2; tentatively, D is TRBD2 (6 bases). The V and J ends lost 1 base and 2 bases respectively, with 15 bases between them. Germline-derived CDR1 and CDR2 are SGHRS and YFSETQ. The length of the CDR3 is 17 residues. This CDR3 is CASSLSAPRGNTGELFF. The CDR3 DNA reads TGCGCCAGCAGCTTGTCGGCCCCGCGGGGAAACACCGGGGAGCTGTTTTTT.

The chain uses TRBV14 and TRBJ1-1; 8 bases are a match to TRBD1. The CDR3 covers 16 residues. Trimming took 0 bases from V and 10 from J; bases not matched to a gene: 13. Germline V CDR1 and CDR2: SGHDN, FVKESK. The CDR3 sequence: CASSQDLSGTGGRAFF. DNA for the CDR3: TGTGCCAGCAGCCAAGATTTGAGCGGGACAGGTGGGAGAGCTTTCTTT.

This sequence joins TRBV2 and TRBJ2-7, with 8 bases that match TRBD1. J lost 4 bases, V lost 6 bases, and 5 bases had no gene match. Germline CDR1 and CDR2: SNHLY and FYNNEI. CDR3 length equals 13 residues. For the CDR3, the DNA is TGTGCCAGCAGGGGGACAGGTTCTTACGAGCAGTACTTC. Protein product: CASRGTGSYEQYF. Using reference TRBV2 and TRBJ2-7 for the parts outside the CDR3, the full variable domain is EPEVTQTPSHQVTQMGQEVILRCVPISNHLYFYWYRQILGQKVEFLVSFYNNEISEKSEIFDDQFSVERPDGSNFTLKIRSTKLEDSAMYFCASRGTGSYEQYFGPGTRLTVT.

The CDR3 DNA sequence: TGTGCCAGTCGGAGCGGGAGTAGCGCAGATACGCAGTATTTT. This sequence encodes CASRSGSSADTQYF. The rearrangement links TRBV19 to TRBJ2-3; 8 nucleotides align to TRBD2. This CDR3 contains 14 residues. CDR1 is LNHDA and CDR2 is SQIVND in the germline V gene (reference sequence). Trimming removed 8 bases from V and 4 bases from J; junction bases left unmatched: 8.

V gene TRBV19 combines with J gene TRBJ2-5; D gene ambiguous. Germline loops: CDR1 LNHDA, CDR2 SQIVND (reference sequence). This CDR3 has 14 amino acids. Trimming left V 7 bases short and J 5 bases short, with 17 bases between. The CDR3 reads CASTSRPPRETQYF. The CDR3 DNA reads as TGTGCCAGTACCTCCCGACCGCCGCGGGAGACCCAGTACTTC.

This chain links TRBV5-1 with TRBJ1-1, with TRBD1 as a possible D gene (5 bases). V was clipped by 9 bases and J by 4 bases, with 19 bases between them. The CDR3 has 14 amino acids. Germline CDR1 reads SGHRS; CDR2 reads YFSETQ. The chain's CDR3 is CATQTAAGGTEAFF. As DNA, the CDR3 is TGCGCCACGCAGACTGCCGCCGGGGGCACTGAAGCTTTCTTT.

V gene TRBV18 combines with J gene TRBJ1-2; tentatively, D is TRBD1 (5 bases). Trimming removed 6 bases at V and 2 bases at J, with 13 bases between. The CDR3 sequence is 14 residues long. Per germline, CDR1 KGHSH and CDR2 LQKENI. CDR3 loop: CASSPSGLNYGYTF. The CDR3 coding sequence is TGTGCCAGCTCGCCCTCGGGACTCAACTATGGCTACACCTTC.

The CDR3 loop is CAGRTGPIGYTF. The CDR3 coding sequence is TGTGCCGGTAGGACAGGCCCTATAGGCTACACCTTC. The V gene is TRBV6-4, the J gene TRBJ1-2; 7 bases fit TRBD1. Germline V gene lookup returns CDR1 MRHNA and CDR2 SNTAGT. V lost 11 bases to trimming and J lost 8 bases; unmatched junction nucleotides: 11. CDR3 length: 12 amino acids.

The chain employs TRBV6-2 or TRBV6-3 and TRBJ1-5; no definite D call. Germline-derived CDR1 and CDR2 are MNHEY and SVGEGT. The CDR3 totals 13 residues. V dropped 0 bases and J dropped 5 bases, with 5 bases sitting between them. The CDR3 region has the DNA TGTGCCAGCAGTTACTCAACAGATCAGCCCCAGCATTTT. Its protein product is CASSYSTDQPQHF.

The chain combines TRBV19 with TRBJ1-5, with D uncertain. Germline V gene sequence: CDR1 LNHDA, CDR2 SQIVND (reference sequence). The CDR3 consists of 14 residues. Between the trimmed V and J ends, which lost 4 bases and 11 bases, there was a span of 18 bases. CDR3 DNA: TGTGCCAGTAGTACGTCACGACTGGAATCAGCCCAGCATTTT. As protein: CASSTSRLESAQHF. Drawing the rest from reference TRBV19 and TRBJ1-5, the complete variable domain is DGGITQSPKYLFRKEGQNVTLSCEQNLNHDAMYWYRQDPGQGLRLIYYSQIVNDFQKGDIAEGYSVSREKKESFPLTVTSAQKNPTAFYLCASSTSRLESAQHFGDGTRLSIL.

V is TRBV10-3 and J is TRBJ2-3, with 8 positions matching TRBD1. V was pared by 4 bases and J by 4 bases, with 4 bases of the junction left unmatched. CDR1 and CDR2 (germline): ENHRY, SYGVKD. The CDR3 length is 14 residues. The CDR3: CAISGTGWPDTQYF. CDR3 sequence (DNA): TGTGCCATCAGTGGGACAGGGTGGCCAGATACGCAGTATTTT.

This clone has just a few counts. The V and J genes are TRBV7-9 and TRBJ1-4; 8 positions match TRBD1. The germline V gene encodes CDR1 SEHNR and CDR2 FQNEAQ (reference sequence). Trimming at V came to 4 bases and at J to 8 bases, leaving 6 bases not matched to a gene. The CDR3 has 14 amino acids. The CDR3 sequence: CASSSGGFGEKLFF. In DNA, the CDR3 is TGTGCCAGCAGCTCAGGGGGCTTTGGGGAAAAACTGTTTTTT.

Points on this clone: The same CDR3 can be traced to other DNA sequences in this sample. The rearrangement uses TRBV5-1 and TRBJ1-1; D gene uncertain. Trimming shortened V by 3 bases and J by 0 bases, and 6 bases separated the two germline ends. This CDR3 contains 13 residues. CDR1 and CDR2 (germline): SGHRS, YFSETQ. In DNA, the CDR3 is TGCGCCAGCAGCTCGGGGATGAACACTGAAGCTTTCTTT. This gives the protein CASSSGMNTEAFF.

The chain is built from TRBV10-3 and TRBJ1-4; possibly TRBD1 for D (5 bases). This CDR3 has 16 amino acids. The germline V gene has CDR1 ENHRY and CDR2 SYGVKD. With 3 bases removed from V and 8 bases from J, the gap between germline ends came to 19 bases. DNA for the CDR3: TGTGCCATCAGTGATTATGGCACGGGGGAGGGAGAAAAACTGTTTTTT. Its protein is CAISDYGTGEGEKLFF.